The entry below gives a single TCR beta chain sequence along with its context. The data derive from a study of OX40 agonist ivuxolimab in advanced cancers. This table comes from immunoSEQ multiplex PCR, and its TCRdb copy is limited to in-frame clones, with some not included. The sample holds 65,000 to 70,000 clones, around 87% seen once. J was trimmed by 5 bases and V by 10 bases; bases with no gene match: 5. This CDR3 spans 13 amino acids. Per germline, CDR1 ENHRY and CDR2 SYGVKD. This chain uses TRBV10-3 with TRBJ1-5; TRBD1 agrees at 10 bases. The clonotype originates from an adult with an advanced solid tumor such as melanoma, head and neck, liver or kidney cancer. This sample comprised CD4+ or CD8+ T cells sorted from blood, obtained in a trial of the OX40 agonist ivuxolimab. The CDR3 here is CATGTGEDQPQHF. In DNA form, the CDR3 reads TGTGCCACCGGGACAGGGGAGGATCAGCCCCAGCATTTT.